Below, one T cell receptor beta chain is given with its context. Its target is unknown. V was clipped by 0 bases and J by 4 bases; unmatched bases: 4. Germline CDR1 SGDLS, CDR2 YYNGEE. This CDR3 is 15 amino acids long. Clones were read by immunoSEQ multiplex PCR, and TCRdb kept only the in-frame ones, dropping some. The table lists 70,000 or so clones, 60% to 80% of them singletons. The sort gate was single viable CD3+CD4+CD8-CD45RO+ cells for memory CD4+ T cells. The data were taken from a study of memory CD4+ T cells and cytomegalovirus serostatus. On the study more broadly: Healthy Belgian adult donors included about nine CMV-positive and 24 CMV-negative people.

The study, taken as a whole, reports: Median bootstrapped AUC for CMV status was about 0.96 originally, about 0.9 US-trained.

Material for sequencing was memory CD4+ T cells from blood. The sequence was collected from an adult in good health and CMV-seropositive. The J gene is TRBJ1-2, the V gene TRBV9, with 9 bases lining up with TRBD1. CDR3 sequence reads: CASSVGTGVSYGYTF. CDR3 bases: TGTGCCAGCAGCGTAGGGACAGGGGTGAGCTATGGCTACACCTTC.